This T cell receptor (beta chain) appears in the sequencing data of a study of Ad26.COV2.S vaccination and SARS-CoV-2 variants. Using immunoSEQ multiplex PCR, the repertoire was profiled, and TCRdb retains in-frame clones only, with some absent. The data contain some 520,000 clones, around nine tenths of them singletons. Noted treatment: some 20 received Ad26.COV2.S at low or high dose, single or two shots; a few received placebo; per-sample allocation not given. Specimen acquisition occurred on day 63 following the initial vaccine or placebo injection. From germline, CDR1 is MNHEY and CDR2 SVGEGT. This CDR3 comprises 16 residues. The V gene lost 5 bases and the J gene lost 8 bases, with 22 bases spanning the gap.

Sequencing was performed on peripheral blood, taken in a trial of Ad26.COV2.S vaccine versus placebo. The sequence came from a person aged 18-60 years who received the Ad26.COV2.S COVID-19 vaccine or a placebo. The V and J genes are TRBV6-2 or TRBV6-3 and TRBJ2-1; tentative D call: TRBD2 (6 bases). CDR3 residues: CASSLIPGLTGYEQFF. CDR3 nucleotides: TGTGCCAGCAGTCTAATTCCGGGACTGACTGGCTATGAGCAGTTCTTC.